The sequence of this TCR beta chain was determined in a study of CD8 T cells in ankylosing spondylitis. Looked up from germline, CDR1 is ENHRY and CDR2 is SYGVKD. The germline V and J ends were trimmed by 4 bases and 3 bases, with 22 bases remaining between them. The CDR3 is 18 residues long. TCRdb used MiXCR to reprocess the 5' RACE reads, holding one entry per CDR3 protein. The data hold hundreds of thousands of distinct CDR3 sequences, with approximately 12% observed a single time. Study-level points and caveats: Both synovial fluid and blood in reactive arthritis had previously been reported to carry some motif variants. It appeared that ankylosing spondylitis blood was characterized by a TCR beta motif of fewer than 10 highly homologous variants.

About this clonotype itself: Antigen specificity is unknown. A much larger clone differs from this one at a single base, so this may be a read error.

The receptor comes from a male donor with ankylosing spondylitis. The chain joins TRBV10-3 to TRBJ2-1, with a weak D call TRBD1 (5 bases). Material for sequencing was blood, either unsorted or a sorted T cell fraction (not recorded which). In nucleotides, the CDR3 is TGTGCCATCAGTGGGGGCAGGGTTTCAATGATCTTCTACAATGAGCAGTTCTTC. As protein: CAISGGRVSMIFYNEQFF.